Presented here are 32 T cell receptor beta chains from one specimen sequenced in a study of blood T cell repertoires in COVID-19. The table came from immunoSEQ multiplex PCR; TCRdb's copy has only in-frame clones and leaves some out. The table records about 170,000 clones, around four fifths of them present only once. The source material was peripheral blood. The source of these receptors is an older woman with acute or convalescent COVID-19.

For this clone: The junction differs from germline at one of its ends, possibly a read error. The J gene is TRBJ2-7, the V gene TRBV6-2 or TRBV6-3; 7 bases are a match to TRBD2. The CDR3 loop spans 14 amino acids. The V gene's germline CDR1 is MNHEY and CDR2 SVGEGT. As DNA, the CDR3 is TGTGCCAGCAGTTATTCTAGCGGCTCCTTCGAGCAGTACTTC. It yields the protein CASSYSSGSFEQYF.

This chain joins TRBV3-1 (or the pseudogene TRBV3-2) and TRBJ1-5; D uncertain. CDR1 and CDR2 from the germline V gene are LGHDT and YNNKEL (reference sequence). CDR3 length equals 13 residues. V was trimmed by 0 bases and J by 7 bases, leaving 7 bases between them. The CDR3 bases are TGTGCCAGCAGCCAAGATCCGGGACAGCCCCAGCATTTT. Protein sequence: CASSQDPGQPQHF.

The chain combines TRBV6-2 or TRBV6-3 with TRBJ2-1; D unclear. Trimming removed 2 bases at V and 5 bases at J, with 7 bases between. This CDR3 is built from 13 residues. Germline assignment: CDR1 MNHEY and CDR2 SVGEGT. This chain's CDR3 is CASSYAEDNEQFF. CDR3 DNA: TGTGCCAGCAGTTACGCAGAAGACAATGAGCAGTTCTTC.

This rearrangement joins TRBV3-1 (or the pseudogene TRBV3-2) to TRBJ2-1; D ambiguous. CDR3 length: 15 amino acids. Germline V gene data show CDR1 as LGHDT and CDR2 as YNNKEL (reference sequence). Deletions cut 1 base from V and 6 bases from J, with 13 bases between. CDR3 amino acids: CASSQVVGPLNEQFF. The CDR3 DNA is TGTGCCAGCAGCCAAGTAGTTGGGCCCCTCAATGAGCAGTTCTTC.

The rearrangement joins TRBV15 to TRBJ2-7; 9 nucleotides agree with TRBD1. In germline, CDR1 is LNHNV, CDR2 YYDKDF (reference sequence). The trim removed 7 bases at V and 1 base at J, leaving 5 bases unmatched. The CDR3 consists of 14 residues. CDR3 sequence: CATTRTGASYEQYF. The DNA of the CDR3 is TGTGCCACCACCAGGACAGGGGCATCCTACGAGCAGTACTTC.

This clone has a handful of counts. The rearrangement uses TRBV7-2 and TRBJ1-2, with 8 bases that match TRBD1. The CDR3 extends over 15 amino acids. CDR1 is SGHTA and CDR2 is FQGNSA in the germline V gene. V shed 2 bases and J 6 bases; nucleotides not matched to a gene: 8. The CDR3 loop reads CASSLNPGGIHGYTF. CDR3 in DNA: TGTGCCAGCAGCTTAAATCCAGGGGGCATTCATGGCTACACCTTC.

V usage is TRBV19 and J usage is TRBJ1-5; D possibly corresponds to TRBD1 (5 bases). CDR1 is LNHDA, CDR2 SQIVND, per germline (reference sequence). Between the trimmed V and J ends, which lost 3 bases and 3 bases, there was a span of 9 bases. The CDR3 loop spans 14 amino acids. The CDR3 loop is CASSIPGYNQPQHF. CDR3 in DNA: TGTGCCAGTAGTATCCCAGGGTACAATCAGCCCCAGCATTTT.

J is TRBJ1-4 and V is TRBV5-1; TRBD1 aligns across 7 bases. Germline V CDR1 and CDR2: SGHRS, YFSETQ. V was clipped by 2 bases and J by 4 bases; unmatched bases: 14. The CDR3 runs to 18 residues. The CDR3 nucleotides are TGCGCCAGCAGCTTCGGGACAGATCTCGGACTTTATAATGAAAAACTGTTTTTT. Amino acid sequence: CASSFGTDLGLYNEKLFF.

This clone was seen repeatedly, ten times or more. The CDR3 nucleotides are TGTGCCAGCAGCTTATCCCAGGGGGGAGATGAAGCTTTCTTT. It translates to CASSLSQGGDEAFF. The chain combines TRBV7-3 with TRBJ1-1, with 7 bases identical to TRBD1. The CDR3 spans 14 residues. V was clipped by 2 bases and J by 7 bases; unmatched bases: 7. The germline gives CDR1 SGHTA, CDR2 FQGTGA.

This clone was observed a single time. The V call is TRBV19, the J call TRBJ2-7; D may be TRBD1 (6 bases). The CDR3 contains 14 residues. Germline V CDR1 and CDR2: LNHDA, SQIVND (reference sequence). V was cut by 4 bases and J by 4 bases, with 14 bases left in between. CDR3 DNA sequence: TGTGCCAGTAGTACGGACAGAAACCGTTACGAGCAGTACTTC. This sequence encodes CASSTDRNRYEQYF.

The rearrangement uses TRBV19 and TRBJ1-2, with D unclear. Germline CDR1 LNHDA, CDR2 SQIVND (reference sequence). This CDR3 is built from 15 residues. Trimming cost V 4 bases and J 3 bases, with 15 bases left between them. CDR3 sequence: CASSSPKEGYYGYTF. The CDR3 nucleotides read TGTGCCAGTAGTAGTCCCAAGGAGGGCTACTATGGCTACACCTTC.

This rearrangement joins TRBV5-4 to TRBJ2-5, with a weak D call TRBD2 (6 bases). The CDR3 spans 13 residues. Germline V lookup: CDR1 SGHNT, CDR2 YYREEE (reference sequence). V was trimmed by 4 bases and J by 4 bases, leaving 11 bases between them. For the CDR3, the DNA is TGTGCCAGCAGCCTGGTCGGGGGAGAGACCCAGTACTTC. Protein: CASSLVGGETQYF.

CDR3: CASSDSVTGDQPQHF. The CDR3 DNA is TGTGCCAGCAGTGACTCTGTTACAGGGGATCAGCCCCAGCATTTT. The genes are TRBV6-4 and TRBJ1-5; the match to TRBD1 covers 7 bases. The CDR3 is 15 residues long. CDR1 and CDR2 (germline): MRHNA, SNTAGT. Losses at the gene ends were 0 bases for V and 5 bases for J; bases not matched to a gene: 4.

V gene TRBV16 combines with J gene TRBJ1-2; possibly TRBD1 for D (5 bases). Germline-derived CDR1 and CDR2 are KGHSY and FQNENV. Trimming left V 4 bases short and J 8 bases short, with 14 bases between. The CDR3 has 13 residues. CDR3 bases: TGTGCCAGCAGCCCCTCTCCGCAGGGCGGCTACACCTTC. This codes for CASSPSPQGGYTF.

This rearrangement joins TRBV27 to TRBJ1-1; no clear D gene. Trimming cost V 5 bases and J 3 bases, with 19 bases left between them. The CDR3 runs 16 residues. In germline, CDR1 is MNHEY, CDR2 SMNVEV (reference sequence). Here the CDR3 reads CASSPTTWPGYTEAFF. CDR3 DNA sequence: TGTGCCAGCAGTCCGACGACTTGGCCGGGGTACACTGAAGCTTTCTTT.

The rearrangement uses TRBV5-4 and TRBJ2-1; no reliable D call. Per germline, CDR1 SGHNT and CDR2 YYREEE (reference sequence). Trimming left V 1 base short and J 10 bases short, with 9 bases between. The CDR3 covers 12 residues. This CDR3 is CASSLYTSEQFF. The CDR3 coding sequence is TGTGCCAGCAGCTTGTACACCTCGGAGCAGTTCTTC.

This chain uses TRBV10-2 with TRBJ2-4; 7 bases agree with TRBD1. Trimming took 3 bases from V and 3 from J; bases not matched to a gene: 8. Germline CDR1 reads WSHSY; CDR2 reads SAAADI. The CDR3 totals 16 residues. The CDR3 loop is CASSDSDRAGKNIQYF. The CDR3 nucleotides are TGCGCCAGCAGTGACTCAGACAGGGCAGGCAAAAACATTCAGTACTTC.

The CDR3 loop reads CASSQGGGALTGELFF. DNA for the CDR3: TGTGCCAGCAGCCAAGGCGGGGGGGCTCTCACCGGGGAGCTGTTTTTT. The chain recombines TRBV3-1 (or the pseudogene TRBV3-2) with TRBJ2-2; 9 bases are a match to TRBD2. Germline V gene data show CDR1 as LGHDT and CDR2 as YNNKEL (reference sequence). The V segment lost 1 base and the J segment 4 bases; nucleotides outside the gene matches: 4. The CDR3 has 16 residues.

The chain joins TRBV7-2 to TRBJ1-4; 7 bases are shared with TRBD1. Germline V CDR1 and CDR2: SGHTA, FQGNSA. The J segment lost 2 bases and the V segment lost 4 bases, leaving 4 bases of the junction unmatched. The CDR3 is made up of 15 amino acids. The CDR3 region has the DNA TGTGCCAGCAGCTGGAACAGGGGTACTAATGAAAAACTGTTTTTT. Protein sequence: CASSWNRGTNEKLFF.

This CDR3 reads CASSLDGTGNTQYF. The DNA of the CDR3 is TGTGCCAGCAGCTTAGACGGGACAGGGAATACCCAGTACTTC. The chain recombines TRBV7-6 with TRBJ2-5, with 9 bases identical to TRBD1. Trimming removed 1 base from V and 8 bases from J; junction bases left unmatched: 5. Germline V CDR1 and CDR2: SGHVS, FNYEAQ. The CDR3 spans 14 residues.

This chain's CDR3 is CASSLAQGYGYTF. Here the CDR3 DNA reads TGTGCCAGCAGCTTAGCACAGGGCTATGGCTACACCTTC. The J gene is TRBJ1-2, the V gene TRBV7-9, with D perhaps matching TRBD1 (6 bases). The CDR3 is 13 amino acids. Between the trimmed V and J ends, which lost 0 bases and 4 bases, there was a span of 6 bases. Per the germline V gene, CDR1 is SEHNR and CDR2 is FQNEAQ (reference sequence).

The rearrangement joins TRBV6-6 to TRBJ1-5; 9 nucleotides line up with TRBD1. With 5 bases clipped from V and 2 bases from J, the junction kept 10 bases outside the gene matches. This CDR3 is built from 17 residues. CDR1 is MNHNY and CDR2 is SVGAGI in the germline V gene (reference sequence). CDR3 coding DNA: TGTGCCAGCAGTCCCCTAAACAGGGGGCGCGGCAATCAGCCCCAGCATTTT. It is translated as CASSPLNRGRGNQPQHF.

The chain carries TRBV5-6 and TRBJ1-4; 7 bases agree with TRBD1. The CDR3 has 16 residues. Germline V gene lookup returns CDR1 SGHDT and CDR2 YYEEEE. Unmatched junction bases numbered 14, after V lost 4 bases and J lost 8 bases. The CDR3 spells CASSDSSGGGHEKLFF. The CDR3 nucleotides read TGTGCCAGCAGCGATTCCTCGGGAGGGGGCCACGAAAAACTGTTTTTT.

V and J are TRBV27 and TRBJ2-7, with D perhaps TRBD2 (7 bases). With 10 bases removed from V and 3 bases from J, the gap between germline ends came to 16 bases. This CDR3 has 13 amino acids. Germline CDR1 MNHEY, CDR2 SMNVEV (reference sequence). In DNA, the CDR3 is TGTGCCACGGGCGGGGGCTCAAACTACGAGCAGTACTTC. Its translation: CATGGGSNYEQYF.

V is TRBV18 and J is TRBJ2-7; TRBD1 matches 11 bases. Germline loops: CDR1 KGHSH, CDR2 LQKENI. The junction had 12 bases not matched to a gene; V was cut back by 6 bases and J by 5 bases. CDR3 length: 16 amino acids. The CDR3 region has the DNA TGTGCCAGCTCTCACGGGCTCGGACAGGGGGCTGACGAGCAGTACTTC. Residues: CASSHGLGQGADEQYF.

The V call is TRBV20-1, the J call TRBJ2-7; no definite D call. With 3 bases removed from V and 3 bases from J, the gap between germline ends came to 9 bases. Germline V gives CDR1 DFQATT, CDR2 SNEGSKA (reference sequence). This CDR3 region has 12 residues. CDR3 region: CSASSARYEQYF. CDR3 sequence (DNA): TGCAGTGCTAGTTCCGCGCGCTACGAGCAGTACTTC.

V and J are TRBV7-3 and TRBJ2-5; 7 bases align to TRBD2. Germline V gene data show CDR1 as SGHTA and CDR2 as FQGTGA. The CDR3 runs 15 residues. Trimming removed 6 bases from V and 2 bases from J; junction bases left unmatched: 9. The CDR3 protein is CASSLLGLTQETQYF. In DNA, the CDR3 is TGTGCCAGCAGTTTATTGGGACTAACTCAAGAGACCCAGTACTTC.

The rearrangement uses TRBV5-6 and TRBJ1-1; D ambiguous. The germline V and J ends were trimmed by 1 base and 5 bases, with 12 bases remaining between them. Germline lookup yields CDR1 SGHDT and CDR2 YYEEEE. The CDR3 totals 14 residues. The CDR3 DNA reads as TGTGCCAGCAGCTTGTTCGTCCAGGCTACTGAAGCTTTCTTT. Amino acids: CASSLFVQATEAFF.

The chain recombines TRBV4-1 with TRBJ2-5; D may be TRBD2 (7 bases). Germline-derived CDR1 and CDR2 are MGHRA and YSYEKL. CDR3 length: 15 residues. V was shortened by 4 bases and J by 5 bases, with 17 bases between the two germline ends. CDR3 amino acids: CASSLSRGASETQYF. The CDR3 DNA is TGCGCCAGCAGCCTATCCCGGGGGGCCTCCGAGACCCAGTACTTC.

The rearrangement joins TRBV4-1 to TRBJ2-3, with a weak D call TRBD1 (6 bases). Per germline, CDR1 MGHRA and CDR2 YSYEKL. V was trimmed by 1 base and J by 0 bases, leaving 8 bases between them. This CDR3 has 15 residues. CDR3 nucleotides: TGCGCCAGCAGCCAAGGGACAGCAAGCACAGATACGCAGTATTTT. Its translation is CASSQGTASTDTQYF.

CDR3 in DNA: TGTGCCAGAATCGTTTCGACAGGGCAAGCCTACGAGCAGTACTTC. Translating gives CARIVSTGQAYEQYF. The V call is TRBV6-5, the J call TRBJ2-7; 7 bases are a match to TRBD1. The ends lost 9 bases at V and 2 bases at J; junction bases unmatched: 13. CDR1 is MNHEY, CDR2 SVGAGI, per germline. The CDR3 has 15 amino acids.

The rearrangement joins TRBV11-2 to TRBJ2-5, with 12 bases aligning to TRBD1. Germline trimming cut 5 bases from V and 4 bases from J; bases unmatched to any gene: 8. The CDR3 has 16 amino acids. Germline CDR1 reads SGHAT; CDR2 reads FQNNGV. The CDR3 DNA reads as TGTGCCAGCAGCATTGGGACAGGGGGCAGGGGAGAGACCCAGTACTTC. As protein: CASSIGTGGRGETQYF.